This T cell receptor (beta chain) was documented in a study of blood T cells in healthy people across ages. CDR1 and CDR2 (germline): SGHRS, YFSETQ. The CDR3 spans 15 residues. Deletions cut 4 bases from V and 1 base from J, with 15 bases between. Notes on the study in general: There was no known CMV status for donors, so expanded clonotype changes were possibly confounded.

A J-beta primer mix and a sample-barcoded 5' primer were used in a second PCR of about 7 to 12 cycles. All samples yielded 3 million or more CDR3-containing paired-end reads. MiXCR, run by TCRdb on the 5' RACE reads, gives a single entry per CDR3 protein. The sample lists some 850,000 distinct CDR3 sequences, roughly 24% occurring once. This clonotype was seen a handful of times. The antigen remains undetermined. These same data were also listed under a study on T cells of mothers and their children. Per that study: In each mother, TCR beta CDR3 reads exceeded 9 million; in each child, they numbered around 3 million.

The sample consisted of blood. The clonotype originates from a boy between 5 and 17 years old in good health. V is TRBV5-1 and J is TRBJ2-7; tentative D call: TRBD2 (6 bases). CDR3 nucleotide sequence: TGCGCCAGCAGCAGCGGAGGGGTATTATCCTACGAGCAGTACTTC. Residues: CASSSGGVLSYEQYF.